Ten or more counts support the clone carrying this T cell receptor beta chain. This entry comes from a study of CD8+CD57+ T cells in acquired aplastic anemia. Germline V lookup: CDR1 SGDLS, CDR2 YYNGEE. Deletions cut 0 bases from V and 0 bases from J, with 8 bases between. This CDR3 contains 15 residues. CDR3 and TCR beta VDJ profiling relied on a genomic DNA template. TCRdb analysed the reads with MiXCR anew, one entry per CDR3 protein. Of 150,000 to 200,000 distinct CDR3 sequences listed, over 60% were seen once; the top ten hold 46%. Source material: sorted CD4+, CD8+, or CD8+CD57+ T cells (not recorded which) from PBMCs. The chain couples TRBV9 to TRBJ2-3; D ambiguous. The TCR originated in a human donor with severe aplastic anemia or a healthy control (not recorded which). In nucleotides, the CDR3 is TGTGCCAGCAGCGTAGTGGCGGCAAGCACAGATACGCAGTATTTT. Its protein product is CASSVVAASTDTQYF.